The clone carrying this T cell receptor (beta chain) was found many times. As yet, its antigen is unknown. The data are from a study of T cell repertoires in cytomegalovirus infection. Across the study: Indications came from public TCR beta signatures; they pointed to CMV infection and to a matching HLA type. Study conclusions and caveats: Summed frequency of shared TCR beta families picked out CMV carriers who also had the relevant HLA. In two of eight donors, the top clonotype was HLA-C-restricted CMV-specific.

TCRdb re-derived calls from the reads in MiXCR, one entry per CDR3 protein. Altogether almost 550,000 distinct CDR3 sequences are present, about 15% being singletons, with the ten largest covering 24%. The TCR sequence derives from a human donor in good health (CMV status not recorded). Some clones in this sample may be carry-over from other donors' samples. Specimen: CD8+ T cells from PBMCs.

The CDR3 spells CATYPGTNDNEQFF. The CDR3 DNA sequence: TGTGCCACTTACCCCGGGACCAATGACAATGAGCAGTTCTTC. This chain uses TRBV7-9 with TRBJ2-1; tentatively, D is TRBD1 or TRBD2 (5 bases each). The germline V gene encodes CDR1 SEHNR and CDR2 FQNEAQ (reference sequence). Trimming took off 10 bases at V and 5 bases at J, with 18 bases between the two ends. This CDR3 spans 14 amino acids.